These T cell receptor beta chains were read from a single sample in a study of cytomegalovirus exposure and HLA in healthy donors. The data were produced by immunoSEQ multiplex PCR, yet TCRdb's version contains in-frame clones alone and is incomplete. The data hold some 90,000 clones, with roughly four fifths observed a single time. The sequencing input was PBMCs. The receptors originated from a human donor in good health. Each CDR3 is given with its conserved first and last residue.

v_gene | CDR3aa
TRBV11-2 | CASSDKTGATNEKLFF
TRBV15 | CATSGTADEQYF
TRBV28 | CASSGSGQGLSYEQYF
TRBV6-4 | CASSLLAGGTDTQYF
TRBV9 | CASSVTEGGTGETQYF
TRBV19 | CASSTPLAGGDHGNTGELFF
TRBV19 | CASSLGTSPETQYF
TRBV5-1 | CASSSGQSEKLFF
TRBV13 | CASSPNGDEAFF
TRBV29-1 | CSVVAGYEQYF
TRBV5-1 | CASSWLGQGLSEQYF
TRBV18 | CASSPAGLAGSPSYEQYF
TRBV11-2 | CASSLVAKGLGTDTQYF
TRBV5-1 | CASSYRDTYNEQFF
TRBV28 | CASSGQGGNQPQHF
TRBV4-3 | CASSQEGGAGYGYTF
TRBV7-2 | CASSSGSGANVLTF
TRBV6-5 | CASRGTGPLHF
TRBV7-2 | CASSGGGNTIYF
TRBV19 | CASKRQGTYGNTIYF
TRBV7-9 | CASSLGGDYGYTF
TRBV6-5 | CASSYSIQGYEQYF
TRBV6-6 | CASSYSSTANYGYTF
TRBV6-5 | CASSYGGRGRETQYF
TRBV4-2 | CASSQDNLAENIQYF
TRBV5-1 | CASSWGLAGDEQFF
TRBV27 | CASSGRRHPTYEQYF
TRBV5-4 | CASSFGQANYGYTF
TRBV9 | CASSQATGYEQYF
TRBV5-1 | CASSRGQSNEKLFF
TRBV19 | CASLGGTSNQPQHF
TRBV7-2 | CASSLASGRGLSYNEQFF
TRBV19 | CASSSRTVQETQYF
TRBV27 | CASGHQVGNEQFF
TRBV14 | CASSLWTGAYEQYF
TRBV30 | CASTDSYEQYF
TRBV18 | CASSPFDRPLHF